The 24 T cell receptor beta chains listed next were all sequenced from one sample in a study of monozygotic twins with inflammatory bowel disease. TCRdb derives one entry per CDR3 protein from the 5' RACE reads, leaving out DNA. Its clone listing holds fewer than 150,000 distinct CDR3 sequences. Sequenced: blood. The source of these receptors is a human donor with ulcerative colitis or Crohn's disease, or a healthy co-twin of an affected twin (not recorded which).

Here the CDR3 reads CASSPHSGREPYEQYF. The chain combines TRBV7-9 with TRBJ2-7; the D call of TRBD2 rests on TCRdb alone, since no DNA is present to check it. From germline, CDR1 is SEHNR and CDR2 FQNEAQ (reference sequence). CDR3 length: 16 residues.

The chain joins TRBV7-8 to TRBJ2-7; as DNA is missing, the TRBD2 call by TCRdb cannot be tested. Germline V gives CDR1 SGHVS, CDR2 FQNEAQ. This CDR3 has 15 residues. This CDR3 reads CASSPQRGGPYEQYF.

The V call is TRBV30, the J call TRBJ1-5. This CDR3 region has 14 residues. The germline gives CDR1 GTSNPN, CDR2 SVGIG (reference sequence). CDR3 loop: CAWSVLGGGQPQHF.

This chain uses TRBV5-1 with TRBJ2-3. There are 14 residues in the CDR3. CDR1 is SGHRS, CDR2 YFSETQ, per germline. CDR3 protein: CASSTGLGTDTQYF.

The chain couples TRBV18 to TRBJ1-5. Per the germline V gene, CDR1 is KGHSH and CDR2 is LQKENI. The CDR3 runs 13 residues. This chain's CDR3 is CASSPTENQPQHF.

The genes are TRBV7-2 and TRBJ1-1. Per germline, CDR1 SGHTA and CDR2 FQGNSA. The CDR3 covers 14 residues. This CDR3 reads CASSLGQQWTEAFF.

This chain connects TRBV11-1 to TRBJ2-1; TCRdb selects TRBD2, and the lack of DNA leaves this call unchecked. Germline V gives CDR1 SGHAT, CDR2 FQDESV (reference sequence). CDR3 length: 15 amino acids. The CDR3 loop reads CASSFVLAGYNEQFF.

The rearrangement uses TRBV4-2 and TRBJ2-2. Germline V gives CDR1 LGHNA, CDR2 YNFKEQ. The CDR3 length is 14 residues. This CDR3 is CASSPHSSPGELFF.

The rearrangement uses TRBV20-1 and TRBJ2-1; TCRdb's assignment of TRBD2 cannot be checked, as there is no DNA. The germline V gene has CDR1 DFQATT and CDR2 SNEGSKA (reference sequence). This CDR3 comprises 17 residues. The CDR3 is CSARDPGLAGGDNEQFF.

The chain has TRBV12-3 or TRBV12-4 and TRBJ2-5; without DNA, the TCRdb call of TRBD2 cannot be checked. The CDR3 has 13 amino acids. CDR3 loop: CASRRTSGGPPYF.

The J gene is TRBJ2-2, the V gene TRBV12-3 or TRBV12-4. This CDR3 contains 14 residues. CDR3 amino acids: CATKILTLTGELFF.

The rearrangement links TRBV7-3 to TRBJ2-1; no DNA is available, so the TRBD2 call from TCRdb remains unchecked. The CDR3 is made up of 15 amino acids. The germline V gene has CDR1 SGHTA and CDR2 FQGTGA. Here the CDR3 reads CASNHGGAGSNEQFF.

CDR3 protein: CASSVRGTANYGYTF. The chain joins TRBV7-2 to TRBJ1-2; TCRdb picks TRBD1, but there is no DNA to check that call. Germline V lookup: CDR1 SGHTA, CDR2 FQGNSA. CDR3 length equals 15 residues.

The genes are TRBV5-1 and TRBJ2-3. This CDR3 has 13 amino acids. The germline CDR1 and CDR2 sequences are SGHRS and YFSETQ. The CDR3: CASRYRNTDTQYF.

The chain uses TRBV5-1 and TRBJ1-6; TCRdb gives TRBD1 as the D gene, but with no DNA this cannot be confirmed. From germline, CDR1 is SGHRS and CDR2 YFSETQ. The CDR3 length is 16 residues. This CDR3 is CASSLDRQGGNSPLHF.

The chain joins TRBV15 to TRBJ1-4. This CDR3 comprises 15 residues. Germline CDR1 reads LNHNV; CDR2 reads YYDKDF (reference sequence). Here the CDR3 reads CATSRDRATNEKLFF.

J is TRBJ2-3 and V is TRBV4-2; TCRdb lists TRBD2, though no DNA is available to test this call. CDR3 length: 15 residues. Germline CDR1 is LGHNA and CDR2 is YNFKEQ. The CDR3 reads CASSHGLAGTDTQYF.

The chain's CDR3 is CASSPPDREGGYTF. The chain is built from TRBV18 and TRBJ1-2. This CDR3 has 14 amino acids. From germline, CDR1 is KGHSH and CDR2 LQKENI.

This clonotype is deemed medium-sized by its frequency. The genes are TRBV12-3 or TRBV12-4 and TRBJ1-1; TCRdb's D call of TRBD1 is untestable without DNA. This CDR3 comprises 16 residues. The CDR3 loop reads CASSLGDRGANTEAFF.

The gene calls are TRBV28 and TRBJ2-5; there is no DNA to check the TCRdb D call of TRBD1. Germline V gives CDR1 MDHEN, CDR2 SYDVKM. This CDR3 has 15 amino acids. CDR3 protein: CASRMTGRLQETQYF.

The V call is TRBV12-3 or TRBV12-4, the J call TRBJ1-2; as DNA is missing, the TRBD1 call by TCRdb cannot be tested. CDR3 size: 14 residues. CDR3 residues: CASSRNTGPNGYTF.

The CDR3 loop is CASSSDRSSSYNEQFF. The chain links TRBV6-2 or TRBV6-3 to TRBJ2-1. Germline-derived CDR1 and CDR2 are MNHEY and SVGEGT. The CDR3 consists of 16 residues.

The chain joins TRBV6-5 to TRBJ1-1; TCRdb designates TRBD1, a call that cannot be tested without DNA. The CDR3 is 17 residues long. The germline gives CDR1 MNHEY, CDR2 SVGAGI. CDR3 sequence reads: CASSYTTGAFMNTEAFF.

The chain uses TRBV4-1 and TRBJ1-5; as DNA is missing, the TRBD1 call by TCRdb cannot be tested. Germline CDR1 reads MGHRA; CDR2 reads YSYEKL. This CDR3 spans 16 amino acids. The CDR3 loop reads CASSHGDEGLVQPQHF.